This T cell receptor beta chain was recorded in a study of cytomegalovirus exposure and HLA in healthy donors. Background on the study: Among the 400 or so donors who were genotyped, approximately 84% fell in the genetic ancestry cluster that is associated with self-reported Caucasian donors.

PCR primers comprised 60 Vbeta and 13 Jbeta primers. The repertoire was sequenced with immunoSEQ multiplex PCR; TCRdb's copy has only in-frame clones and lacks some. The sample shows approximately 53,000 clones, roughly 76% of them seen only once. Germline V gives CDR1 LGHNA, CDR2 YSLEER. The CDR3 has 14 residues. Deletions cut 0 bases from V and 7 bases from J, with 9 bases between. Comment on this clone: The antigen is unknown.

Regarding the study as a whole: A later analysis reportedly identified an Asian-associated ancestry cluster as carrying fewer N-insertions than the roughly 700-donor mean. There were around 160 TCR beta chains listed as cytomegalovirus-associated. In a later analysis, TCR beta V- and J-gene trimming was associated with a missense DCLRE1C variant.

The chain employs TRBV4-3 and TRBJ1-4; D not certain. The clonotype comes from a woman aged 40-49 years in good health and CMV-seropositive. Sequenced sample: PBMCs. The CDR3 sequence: CASSQDPASEKLFF. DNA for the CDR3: TGCGCCAGCAGCCAAGATCCAGCGAGTGAAAAACTGTTTTTT.